The T cell receptor beta chain described here comes from a study of blood T cell repertoires in COVID-19. Study-wide context: The study drew acute and convalescent COVID-19 samples from the United States, Italy and Spain. In each case, the material was cDNA or gDNA derived from T cells, B-cell-depleted T cells, or PBMCs.

In the original workflow: Reference gene primer amplification in the assay estimated nucleated cell counts. The protocol was immunoSEQ multiplex PCR, while the TCRdb copy is restricted to in-frame clones and leaves out a portion. That table gives V, J and clone size, and the DNA gave D and trimming. There are over 200,000 clones in the sample; 70% to 90% occur only once, and 3% to 3.5% lies in the top ten. This CDR3 region has 12 residues. Trimming removed 4 bases from V and 13 bases from J; junction bases left unmatched: 7. Per germline, CDR1 MGHRA and CDR2 YSYEKL. The clonotype was recovered from a woman aged 30 to 39 who had recovered from COVID-19. The specimen sequenced was peripheral blood. The V and J genes are TRBV4-1 and TRBJ2-1; 7 bases map to TRBD1. Here the CDR3 reads CASSRETGNQFF. The CDR3 DNA reads as TGCGCCAGCAGCCGAGAGACAGGGAACCAGTTCTTC.